This TCR beta chain stems from a study of blood T cell repertoires in COVID-19 (dated by TCRdb to between 2020 and 2021). Concerning the study at large: Collaborator samples came from the United States, Italy and Spain and covered acute and convalescent phases of COVID-19. Nearly every sample came with metadata listing a de-identified subject ID, COVID-19 status, age in years and sex. Samples came from the ongoing ImmuneRACE study (first 160 participants) plus 1,254 subjects from 6 global collaborators. The dataset comprised deeply sampled blood TCRbeta repertoires from subjects exposed to, actively infected with, or recovered from COVID-19. Where available, HLA class I and class II types were obtained from metadata supplied by the sample provider rather than from assay-based typing. The repertoires were made available in a free public database intended to serve as a resource for research on the immune response to SARS-CoV-2. The prospective study material was composed of cDNA or gDNA derived from T cells, B-cell-depleted T cells, or PBMCs. Summary of the overall study and its limitations: Clinical and demographic metadata were provided uncurated, with the amount varying by source and participant.

To note about this clone: The target of this receptor is not known. No base-level quality is on record; no much larger clone is a single base apart.

The collaborating institutions used their own protocols to collect whole blood in K2EDTA tubes. For TCRbeta analysis, collaborator samples were shipped as frozen whole blood, as isolated PBMCs, or as DNA extracted from either sample type. TCRbeta CDR3 regions were amplified from genomic DNA by means of the immunoSEQ Assay, a bias-controlled multiplex PCR. Per the original workflow: Nucleated cell counts per sample were estimated from amplification of reference gene primers within the assay. Sequence reads were collapsed and filtered to measure the absolute abundance of every unique TCRbeta CDR3 rearrangement. For each sample, productive Simpson clonality was calculated as the square root of Simpson's diversity index over productive rearrangements. TCRdb mirrors the immuneACCESS table, restricted to in-frame sequences. Some clones are absent from its copies; in checked studies, under half trace to an unresolved V gene, and the reason for the others is unknown. V and J calls and clone size come straight from that table; D and trimming were deduced from the DNA. The sample yields more than 100,000 clones; 80% to 90% were counted once. The ten largest clones take up approximately 4.2% of the sample.

V drops 2 bases and J drops 6 bases, leaving 15 bases in between. Taken from the germline V gene (reference sequence), the CDR1 and CDR2 loops are SEHNR and FQNEAQ. Spanning cysteine to phenylalanine, the CDR3 consists of 15 amino acids. The retained sequence is limited to the CDR3, 45 bases, with the frame set at the first base. The sequencing sample was made of peripheral blood. This TCR was recovered from a man aged 35-49 years with acute or convalescent COVID-19. The chain uses TRBV7-9 and TRBJ2-3; D gene: possibly TRBD2, on 6 matching bases. The CDR3 loop reads CASSLSAGGADTQYF. The sequenced DNA is TGTGCCAGCAGCTTATCAGCGGGTGGGGCGGATACGCAGTATTTT. The reference TRBV7-9 and TRBJ2-3 proteins fill in what lies around the CDR3, so the full variable domain reads DTGVSQNPRHKITKRGQNVTFRCDPISEHNRLYWYRQTLGQGPEFLTYFQNEAQLEKSRLLSDRFSAERPKGSFSTLEIQRTEQGDSAMYLCASSLSAGGADTQYFGPGTRLTVL.